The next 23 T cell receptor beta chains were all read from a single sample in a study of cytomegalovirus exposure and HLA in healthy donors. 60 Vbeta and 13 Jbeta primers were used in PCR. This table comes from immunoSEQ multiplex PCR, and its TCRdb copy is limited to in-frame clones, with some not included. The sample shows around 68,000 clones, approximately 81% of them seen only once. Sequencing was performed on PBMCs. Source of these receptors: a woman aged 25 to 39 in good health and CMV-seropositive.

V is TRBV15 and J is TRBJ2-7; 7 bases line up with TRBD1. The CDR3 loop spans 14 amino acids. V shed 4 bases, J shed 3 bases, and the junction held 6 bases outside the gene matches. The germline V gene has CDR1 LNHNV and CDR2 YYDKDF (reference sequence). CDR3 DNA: TGTGCCACCAGCAACACCGGGACAGTCTACGAGCAGTACTTC. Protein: CATSNTGTVYEQYF.

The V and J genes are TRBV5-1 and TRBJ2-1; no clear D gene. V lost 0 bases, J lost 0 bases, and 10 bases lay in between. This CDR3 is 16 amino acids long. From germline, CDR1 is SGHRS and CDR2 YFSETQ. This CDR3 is CASSLVGGSSYNEQFF. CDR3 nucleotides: TGCGCCAGCAGCTTGGTAGGCGGAAGCTCCTACAATGAGCAGTTCTTC.

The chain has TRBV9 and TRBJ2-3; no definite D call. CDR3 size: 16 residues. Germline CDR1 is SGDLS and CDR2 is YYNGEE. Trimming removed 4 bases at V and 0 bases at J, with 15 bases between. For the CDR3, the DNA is TGTGCCAGCAGCCCTAGGCCAGCTGGAAGCACAGATACGCAGTATTTT. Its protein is CASSPRPAGSTDTQYF.

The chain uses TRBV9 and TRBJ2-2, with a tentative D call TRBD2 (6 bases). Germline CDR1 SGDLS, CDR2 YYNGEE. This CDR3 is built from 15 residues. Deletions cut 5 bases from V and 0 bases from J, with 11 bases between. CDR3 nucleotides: TGTGCCAGCAGTGGGGGGAGCGCGAACACCGGGGAGCTGTTTTTT. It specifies CASSGGSANTGELFF.

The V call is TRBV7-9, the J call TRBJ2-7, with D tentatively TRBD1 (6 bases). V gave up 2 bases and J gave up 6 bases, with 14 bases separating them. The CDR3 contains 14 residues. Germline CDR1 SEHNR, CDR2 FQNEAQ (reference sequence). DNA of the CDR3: TGTGCCAGCAGCTTACAAACAGGGCCGGGCGAGCAGTACTTC. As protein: CASSLQTGPGEQYF.

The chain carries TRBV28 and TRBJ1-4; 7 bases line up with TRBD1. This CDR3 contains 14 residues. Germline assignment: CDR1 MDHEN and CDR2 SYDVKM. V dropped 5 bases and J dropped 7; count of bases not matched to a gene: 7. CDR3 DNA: TGTGCCAGCAGTCCGGGACAGCCCTTTGAAAAACTGTTTTTT. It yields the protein CASSPGQPFEKLFF.

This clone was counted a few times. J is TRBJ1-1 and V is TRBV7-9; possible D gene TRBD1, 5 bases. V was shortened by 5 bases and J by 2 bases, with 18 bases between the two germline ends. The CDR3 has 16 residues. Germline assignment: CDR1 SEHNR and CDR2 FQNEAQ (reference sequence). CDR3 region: CASSLATGGGNTEAFF. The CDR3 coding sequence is TGTGCCAGCAGCCTCGCTACTGGGGGAGGTAACACTGAAGCTTTCTTT. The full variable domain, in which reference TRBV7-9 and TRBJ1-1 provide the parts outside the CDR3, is DTGVSQNPRHKITKRGQNVTFRCDPISEHNRLYWYRQTLGQGPEFLTYFQNEAQLEKSRLLSDRFSAERPKGSFSTLEIQRTEQGDSAMYLCASSLATGGGNTEAFFGQGTRLTVV.

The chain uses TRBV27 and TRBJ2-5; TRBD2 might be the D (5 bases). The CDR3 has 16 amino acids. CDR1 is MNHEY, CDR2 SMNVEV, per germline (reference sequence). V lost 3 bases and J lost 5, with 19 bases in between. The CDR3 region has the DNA TGTGCCAGCAGTTTGGACGCCAAAGGAGGACGGGAGACCCAGTACTTC. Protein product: CASSLDAKGGRETQYF.

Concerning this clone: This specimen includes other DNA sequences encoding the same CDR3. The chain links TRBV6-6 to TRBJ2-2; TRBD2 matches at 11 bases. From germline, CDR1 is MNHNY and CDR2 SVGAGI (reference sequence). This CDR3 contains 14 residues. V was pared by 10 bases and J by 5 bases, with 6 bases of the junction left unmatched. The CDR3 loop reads CAIAGGRGTGELFF. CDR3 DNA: TGTGCCATAGCGGGGGGGCGAGGAACCGGGGAGCTGTTTTTT.

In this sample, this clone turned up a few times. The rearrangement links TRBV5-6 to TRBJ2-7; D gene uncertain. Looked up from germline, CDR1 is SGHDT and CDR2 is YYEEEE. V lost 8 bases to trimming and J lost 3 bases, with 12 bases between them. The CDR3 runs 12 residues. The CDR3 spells CASSLGDYEQYF. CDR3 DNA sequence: TGTGCCAGTTCCCTTGGAGACTACGAGCAGTACTTC.

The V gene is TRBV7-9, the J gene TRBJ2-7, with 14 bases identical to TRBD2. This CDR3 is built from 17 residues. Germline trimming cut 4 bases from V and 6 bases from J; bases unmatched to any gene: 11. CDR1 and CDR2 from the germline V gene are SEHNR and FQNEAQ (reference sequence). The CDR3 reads CASSSPGLAGGSSEQYF. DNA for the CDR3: TGTGCCAGCAGCTCCCCTGGACTAGCGGGAGGCTCTAGCGAGCAGTACTTC.

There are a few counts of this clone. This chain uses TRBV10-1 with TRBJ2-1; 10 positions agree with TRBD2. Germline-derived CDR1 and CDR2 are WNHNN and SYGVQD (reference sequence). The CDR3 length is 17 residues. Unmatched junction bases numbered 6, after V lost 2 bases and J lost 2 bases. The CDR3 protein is CASSELTSGNAYNEQFF. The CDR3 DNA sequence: TGCGCCAGCAGTGAGCTTACTAGCGGGAACGCCTACAATGAGCAGTTCTTC.

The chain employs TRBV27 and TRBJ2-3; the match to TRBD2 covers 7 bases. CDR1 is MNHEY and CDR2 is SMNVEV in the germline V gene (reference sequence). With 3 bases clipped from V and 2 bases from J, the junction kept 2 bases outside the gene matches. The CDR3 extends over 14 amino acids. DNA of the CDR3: TGTGCCAGCAGTTTTCTAGCGGACACAGATACGCAGTATTTT. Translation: CASSFLADTDTQYF.

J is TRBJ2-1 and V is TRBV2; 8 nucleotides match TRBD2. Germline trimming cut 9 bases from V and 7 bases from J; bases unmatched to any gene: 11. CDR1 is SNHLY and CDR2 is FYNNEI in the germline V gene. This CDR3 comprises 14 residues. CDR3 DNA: TGTGCCAGTTCCCTGGGCGGGAGGAGTAATGAGCAGTTCTTC. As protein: CASSLGGRSNEQFF.

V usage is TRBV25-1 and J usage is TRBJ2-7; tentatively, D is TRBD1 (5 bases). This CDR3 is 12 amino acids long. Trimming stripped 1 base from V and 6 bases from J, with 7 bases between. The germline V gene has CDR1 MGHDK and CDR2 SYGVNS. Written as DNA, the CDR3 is TGTGCCAGCAGTGAATGGGGCTGCGAGCAGTACTTC. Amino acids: CASSEWGCEQYF.

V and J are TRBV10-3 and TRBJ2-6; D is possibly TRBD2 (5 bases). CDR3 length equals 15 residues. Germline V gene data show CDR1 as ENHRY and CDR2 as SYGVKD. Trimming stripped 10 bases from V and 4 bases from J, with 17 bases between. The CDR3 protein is CATTVEGNGANVLTF. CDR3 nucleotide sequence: TGTGCCACCACGGTAGAGGGTAACGGGGCCAACGTCCTGACTTTC.

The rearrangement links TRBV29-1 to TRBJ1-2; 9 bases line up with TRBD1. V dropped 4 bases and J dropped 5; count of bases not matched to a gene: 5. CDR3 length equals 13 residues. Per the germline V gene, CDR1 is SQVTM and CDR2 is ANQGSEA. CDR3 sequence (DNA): TGCAGCGTTGTTAGCGGACAGGGGTATGGCTACACCTTC. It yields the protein CSVVSGQGYGYTF.

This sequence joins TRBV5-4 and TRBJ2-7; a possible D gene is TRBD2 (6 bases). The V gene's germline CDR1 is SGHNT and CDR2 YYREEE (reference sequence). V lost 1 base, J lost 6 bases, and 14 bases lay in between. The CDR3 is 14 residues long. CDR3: CASSLSPGVGEQYF. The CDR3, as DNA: TGTGCCAGCAGCTTGTCTCCGGGAGTGGGCGAGCAGTACTTC.

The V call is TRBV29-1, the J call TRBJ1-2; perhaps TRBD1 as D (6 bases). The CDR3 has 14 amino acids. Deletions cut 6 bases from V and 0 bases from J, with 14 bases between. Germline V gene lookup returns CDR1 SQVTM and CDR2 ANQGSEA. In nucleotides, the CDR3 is TGCAGCGTGGCCGGACAGAGCCCTAACTATGGCTACACCTTC. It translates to CSVAGQSPNYGYTF.

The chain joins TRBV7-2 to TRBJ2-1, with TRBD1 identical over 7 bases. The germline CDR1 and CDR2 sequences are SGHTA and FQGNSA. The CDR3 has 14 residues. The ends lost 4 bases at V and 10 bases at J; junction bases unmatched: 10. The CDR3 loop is CASSSTTGQGEQFF. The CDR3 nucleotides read TGTGCCAGCAGCTCAACGACAGGGCAGGGAGAGCAGTTCTTC.

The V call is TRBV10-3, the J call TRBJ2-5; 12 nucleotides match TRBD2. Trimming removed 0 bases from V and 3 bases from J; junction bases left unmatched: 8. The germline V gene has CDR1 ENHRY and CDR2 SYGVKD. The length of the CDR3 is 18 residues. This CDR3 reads CAISESFLAGGPEETQYF. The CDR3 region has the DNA TGTGCCATCAGTGAGTCGTTCCTAGCGGGAGGGCCGGAAGAGACCCAGTACTTC.

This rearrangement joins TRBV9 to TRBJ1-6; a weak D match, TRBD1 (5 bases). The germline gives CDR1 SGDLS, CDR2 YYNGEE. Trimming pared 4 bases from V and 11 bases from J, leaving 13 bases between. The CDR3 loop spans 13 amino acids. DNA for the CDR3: TGTGCCAGCAGCAAGACAGTAGGGCCACCCCTCCACTTT. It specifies CASSKTVGPPLHF. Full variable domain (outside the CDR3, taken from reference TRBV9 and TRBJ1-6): DSGVTQTPKHLITATGQRVTLRCSPRSGDLSVYWYQQSLDQGLQFLIQYYNGEERAKGNILERFSAQQFPDLHSELNLSSLELGDSALYFCASSKTVGPPLHFGNGTRLTVT.

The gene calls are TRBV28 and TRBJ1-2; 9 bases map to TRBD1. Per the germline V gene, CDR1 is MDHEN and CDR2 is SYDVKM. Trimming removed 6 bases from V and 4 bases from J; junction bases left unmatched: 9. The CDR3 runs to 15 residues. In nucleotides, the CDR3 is TGTGCCAGCAGCCCAACCGGGACAGGGCTCTATGGCTACACCTTC. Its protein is CASSPTGTGLYGYTF.